Listed below are T cell receptor beta chains from one sample, sequenced in a study of PD-L1 blockade in urothelial cancer. Libraries were prepared by immunoSEQ multiplex PCR; TCRdb keeps only in-frame clonotypes and omits some of them. The table has 65,000 to 80,000 clones, roughly nine tenths seen once. Sequenced here: PBMCs, sampled around atezolizumab (anti-PD-L1) treatment. These receptors were taken from a man aged 65 to 85 with urothelial cancer. The CDR3 runs from the conserved cysteine through the conserved F or W. The D gene is left open where the match is weak. Size tells how often a clone was seen (once, few, many) or the class of an expanded clone, and some rows leave it out.

NA	TRBJ1-4	TRBV5-6	NA	CASSSRLVRLGEKLFF	TGTGCCAGCAGCTCCCGGCTGGTTCGGCTCGGGGAAAAACTGTTTTTT
once	TRBJ1-1	TRBV14	TRBD1	CASSLRTGGTAEAFF	TGTGCCAGCAGCCTCCGGACAGGGGGAACGGCTGAAGCTTTCTTT
NA	TRBJ2-1	TRBV10-2	TRBD1	CASRTGMYNEQFF	TGCGCCAGTCGGACAGGGATGTACAATGAGCAGTTCTTC
NA	TRBJ2-7	TRBV9	TRBD1	CASSRLQGEQYF	TGTGCCAGCAGCCGTCTACAGGGGGAGCAGTACTTC
once	TRBJ2-7	TRBV2	NA	CASMRGSYEQYF	TGTGCCAGCATGCGCGGATCCTACGAGCAGTACTTC
NA	TRBJ1-4	TRBV6-5	NA	CASSYSTRGLREKLFF	TGTGCCAGCAGTTACTCGACGAGGGGGTTACGTGAAAAACTGTTTTTT
NA	TRBJ2-3	TRBV9	TRBD2	CASSVVEGGADTQYF	TGTGCCAGCAGCGTAGTAGAGGGAGGGGCAGATACGCAGTATTTT
NA	TRBJ1-1	TRBV14	NA	CASSQERGGLPEAFF	TGTGCCAGCAGCCAAGAACGGGGGGGGCTCCCTGAAGCTTTCTTT
NA	TRBJ2-5	TRBV5-6	NA	CASNKDPGETQYF	TGTGCCAGCAACAAAGATCCGGGGGAGACCCAGTACTTC
NA	TRBJ1-5	TRBV15	TRBD1	CATSEGAPGSQPQHF	TGTGCCACCAGCGAGGGGGCACCCGGGAGTCAGCCCCAGCATTTT
NA	TRBJ2-7	TRBV10-3	NA	CAISDGGRNEQYF	TGTGCCATCAGTGACGGGGGGCGCAACGAGCAGTACTTC
NA	TRBJ1-2	TRBV7-9	TRBD1	CASSLVAGQGTANYGYTF	TGTGCCAGCAGCTTAGTCGCGGGACAGGGGACAGCTAACTATGGCTACACCTTC
NA	TRBJ2-5	TRBV2	NA	CASTQLQETQYF	TGTGCCAGCACCCAACTCCAAGAGACCCAGTACTTC
NA	TRBJ2-7	TRBV28	NA	CASSLQGYEQYF	TGTGCCAGCAGCTTACAGGGTTACGAGCAGTACTTC
NA	TRBJ1-4	TRBV30	TRBD1	CASTGAGEKLFF	TGTGCCTCGACAGGGGCCGGAGAAAAACTGTTTTTT
once	TRBJ2-1	TRBV10-3	NA	CAISEERIFYNEQFF	TGTGCCATCAGTGAGGAGCGGATTTTCTACAATGAGCAGTTCTTC
once	TRBJ1-1	TRBV18	NA	CASSPRSAGENTEAFF	TGTGCCAGCTCACCACGATCGGCAGGGGAGAACACTGAAGCTTTCTTT
NA	TRBJ2-7	TRBV2	NA	CASSEVAQQYF	TGTGCCAGCAGTGAAGTGGCTCAGCAGTACTTC
NA	TRBJ2-5	TRBV11-2	NA	CASSLGQGQETQYF	TGTGCCAGCAGCTTAGGTCAGGGCCAAGAGACCCAGTACTTC
NA	TRBJ2-1	TRBV19	TRBD2	CASSIDNGRAYNEQFF	TGTGCCAGTAGTATAGATAACGGGAGGGCCTACAATGAGCAGTTCTTC
few	TRBJ1-2	TRBV19	TRBD1	CASTRGDRTTNYGYTF	TGTGCCAGTACCCGAGGGGACAGGACTACTAACTATGGCTACACCTTC
NA	TRBJ1-1	TRBV7-2	TRBD1	CASRSRTGVTNTEAFF	TGTGCCAGCAGGTCTCGGACAGGGGTCACGAACACTGAAGCTTTCTTT
NA	TRBJ2-1	TRBV2	NA	CASSDTASSYNEQFF	TGTGCCAGCAGTGATACCGCGAGCTCCTACAATGAGCAGTTCTTC
NA	TRBJ2-1	TRBV5-1	NA	CASSPQNRVEQFF	TGCGCCAGCAGCCCACAGAACAGGGTTGAGCAGTTCTTC
NA	TRBJ2-1	TRBV7-7	NA	CASSLGGGGHNEQFF	TGTGCCAGCAGCTTAGGGGGAGGAGGGCACAATGAGCAGTTCTTC
NA	TRBJ1-4	TRBV19	TRBD1	CASTGTVEKLFF	TGTGCCAGTACCGGGACAGTCGAAAAACTGTTTTTT
once	TRBJ2-3	TRBV10-2	TRBD2	CASTGLAGVTDTQYF	TGCGCCAGCACCGGACTAGCGGGCGTCACAGATACGCAGTATTTT
NA	TRBJ1-4	TRBV7-9	NA	CASSSTGEKLFF	TGTGCCAGCAGCTCTACAGGGGAAAAACTGTTTTTT
NA	TRBJ2-5	TRBV5-6	NA	CASSLSAGGETQYF	TGTGCCAGCAGCTTGTCGGCAGGGGGGGAGACCCAGTACTTC
NA	TRBJ2-2	TRBV5-1	TRBD2	CASSLAGGPGTGELFF	TGCGCCAGCAGCCTAGCGGGAGGGCCCGGGACCGGGGAGCTGTTTTTT
NA	TRBJ1-4	TRBV9	TRBD1	CASSPGGGVGEKLFF	TGTGCCAGCAGCCCAGGGGGTGGGGTCGGAGAAAAACTGTTTTTT
once	TRBJ2-1	TRBV28	TRBD2	CASSPSGLAGAGSYNEQFF	TGTGCCAGCAGTCCATCGGGACTAGCGGGAGCTGGGTCCTACAATGAGCAGTTCTTC
NA	TRBJ1-2	TRBV4-2	TRBD1	CASSQVTQGARKNDYGYTF	TGTGCCAGCAGCCAAGTAACCCAGGGGGCCCGTAAAAATGACTATGGCTACACCTTC
NA	TRBJ1-2	TRBV4-1	TRBD1	CASQPGQGLDYGYTF	TGCGCCAGCCAACCGGGACAGGGCCTCGACTATGGCTACACCTTC
NA	TRBJ2-5	TRBV5-1	TRBD1	CASRQAGGTVETQYF	TGCGCCAGCAGACAAGCAGGGGGAACCGTGGAGACCCAGTACTTC
NA	TRBJ2-7	TRBV29-1	NA	CSVDGGSYEQYF	TGCAGCGTTGACGGGGGCTCCTACGAGCAGTACTTC